This entry features one T cell receptor beta chain sequence. Its antigen is currently not known. Nothing much larger sits one base from this clone, and base qualities are not available. Peripheral blood CD8+ and CD4+ T cells from healthy donors, Susac syndrome patients and multiple sclerosis patients were profiled using high-throughput TCR beta sequencing. Healthy donors were age- and sex-matched controls. CD8+ TEMRA cells were enriched by FACS, while bulk CD8+ and CD4+ T cells were purified by magnetic negative isolation. Blood was drawn into EDTA tubes, processed within 24 hours, and PBMCs were isolated by density gradient centrifugation. PBMCs intended for TCR sequencing were cryopreserved in liquid nitrogen and thawed later in a water bath at 37 degrees C. The sorted or isolated CD4+, CD8+ and CD8+ TEMRA cells had a purity of 90% or higher. RNA was extracted using the RNeasy kit, and roughly 0.5 to 1 microgram was reverse transcribed with random hexamers. TCR beta CDR3 regions were amplified with the immunoSEQ multiplex PCR assay covering 54 Vbeta and 13 Jbeta segments. PCR amplification bias was corrected by using a synthetic template baseline for primer optimization and computational correction. The authors processed their data as follows. Reads were assigned to V, D and J genes according to IMGT and analyzed in immunoSEQ Analyzer, with only productive sequences retained. Clonality was computed as one minus Shannon entropy normalized by log2 of the number of productive unique sequences. Public and private clones were assessed among the 100 most prevalent clones of each patient and control. Clones were defined as Susac-specific when absent from the healthy and MS cohorts, from over a thousand published viral clones and from other ImmuneACCESS disease sequences. In-frame beta chains were kept once TCRdb had trimmed the public reads at Q25 with fastp and called clones with MiXCR. CDR3 protein duplicates are merged, each entry listing the most common genes and DNA. TCRdb, not the original authors, processed these V and J calls. Present in this sample are roughly 200,000 distinct CDR3 sequences, 85% to 95% of which were seen just once. The top ten clones comprise approximately 0.1% of the sample.

This entry comes from a study of CD8 T cells in Susac syndrome (dated by TCRdb to the late 2010s). Context from the whole study: The study used repertoire sequencing to test whether antigen drove CD8+ T cell activation and differentiation in Susac syndrome. General study outcomes and caveats: The number of individuals in the TCR sequencing and HLA analysis was recognized as being relatively small.

According to the germline V gene (reference sequence), CDR1 reads DFQATT and CDR2 reads SNEGSKA. From cysteine to phenylalanine, the CDR3 is 14 amino acids long. Here the CDR3 DNA is all that survives: 42 bases in frame from base 1. V and J are truncated by 2 bases and 5 bases respectively, leaving an intervening sequence of 12 bases. This TCR derives from a human donor in good health. This chain is built from TRBV20-1 and TRBJ2-2; the D assignment is uncertain and may be TRBD1 or TRBD2, with 5 bases supporting each. Source material: CD4+ T cells from PBMCs. The DNA is as follows: TGCAGTGCTAGAAGAGGGGACCCGACCGGGGAGCTGTTTTTT. This yields the protein CSARRGDPTGELFF.